This TCR beta chain appears in the sequencing data of a study of blood T cell repertoires in COVID-19. Whole-study context: Collection of acute and convalescent COVID-19 samples took place in the United States, Italy and Spain.

Data came from immunoSEQ multiplex PCR; TCRdb stores just in-frame clones and leaves some out. The data contain about 180,000 clones, around 85% of them singletons. The sample taken for sequencing was peripheral blood. This clonotype originated in a human donor with active or convalescent COVID-19. The donor label of this sample is uncertain.

The CDR3 sequence: CASSQGKSGGADEQYF. CDR3 DNA: TGTGCCAGCAGCCAAGGAAAAAGCGGGGGGGCGGACGAGCAGTACTTC. The rearrangement joins TRBV4-2 to TRBJ2-7, with 10 bases fitting TRBD2. V lost 1 base, J lost 5 bases, and 8 bases stayed unmatched. CDR3 length equals 16 residues. Germline CDR1 is LGHNA and CDR2 is YNFKEQ.